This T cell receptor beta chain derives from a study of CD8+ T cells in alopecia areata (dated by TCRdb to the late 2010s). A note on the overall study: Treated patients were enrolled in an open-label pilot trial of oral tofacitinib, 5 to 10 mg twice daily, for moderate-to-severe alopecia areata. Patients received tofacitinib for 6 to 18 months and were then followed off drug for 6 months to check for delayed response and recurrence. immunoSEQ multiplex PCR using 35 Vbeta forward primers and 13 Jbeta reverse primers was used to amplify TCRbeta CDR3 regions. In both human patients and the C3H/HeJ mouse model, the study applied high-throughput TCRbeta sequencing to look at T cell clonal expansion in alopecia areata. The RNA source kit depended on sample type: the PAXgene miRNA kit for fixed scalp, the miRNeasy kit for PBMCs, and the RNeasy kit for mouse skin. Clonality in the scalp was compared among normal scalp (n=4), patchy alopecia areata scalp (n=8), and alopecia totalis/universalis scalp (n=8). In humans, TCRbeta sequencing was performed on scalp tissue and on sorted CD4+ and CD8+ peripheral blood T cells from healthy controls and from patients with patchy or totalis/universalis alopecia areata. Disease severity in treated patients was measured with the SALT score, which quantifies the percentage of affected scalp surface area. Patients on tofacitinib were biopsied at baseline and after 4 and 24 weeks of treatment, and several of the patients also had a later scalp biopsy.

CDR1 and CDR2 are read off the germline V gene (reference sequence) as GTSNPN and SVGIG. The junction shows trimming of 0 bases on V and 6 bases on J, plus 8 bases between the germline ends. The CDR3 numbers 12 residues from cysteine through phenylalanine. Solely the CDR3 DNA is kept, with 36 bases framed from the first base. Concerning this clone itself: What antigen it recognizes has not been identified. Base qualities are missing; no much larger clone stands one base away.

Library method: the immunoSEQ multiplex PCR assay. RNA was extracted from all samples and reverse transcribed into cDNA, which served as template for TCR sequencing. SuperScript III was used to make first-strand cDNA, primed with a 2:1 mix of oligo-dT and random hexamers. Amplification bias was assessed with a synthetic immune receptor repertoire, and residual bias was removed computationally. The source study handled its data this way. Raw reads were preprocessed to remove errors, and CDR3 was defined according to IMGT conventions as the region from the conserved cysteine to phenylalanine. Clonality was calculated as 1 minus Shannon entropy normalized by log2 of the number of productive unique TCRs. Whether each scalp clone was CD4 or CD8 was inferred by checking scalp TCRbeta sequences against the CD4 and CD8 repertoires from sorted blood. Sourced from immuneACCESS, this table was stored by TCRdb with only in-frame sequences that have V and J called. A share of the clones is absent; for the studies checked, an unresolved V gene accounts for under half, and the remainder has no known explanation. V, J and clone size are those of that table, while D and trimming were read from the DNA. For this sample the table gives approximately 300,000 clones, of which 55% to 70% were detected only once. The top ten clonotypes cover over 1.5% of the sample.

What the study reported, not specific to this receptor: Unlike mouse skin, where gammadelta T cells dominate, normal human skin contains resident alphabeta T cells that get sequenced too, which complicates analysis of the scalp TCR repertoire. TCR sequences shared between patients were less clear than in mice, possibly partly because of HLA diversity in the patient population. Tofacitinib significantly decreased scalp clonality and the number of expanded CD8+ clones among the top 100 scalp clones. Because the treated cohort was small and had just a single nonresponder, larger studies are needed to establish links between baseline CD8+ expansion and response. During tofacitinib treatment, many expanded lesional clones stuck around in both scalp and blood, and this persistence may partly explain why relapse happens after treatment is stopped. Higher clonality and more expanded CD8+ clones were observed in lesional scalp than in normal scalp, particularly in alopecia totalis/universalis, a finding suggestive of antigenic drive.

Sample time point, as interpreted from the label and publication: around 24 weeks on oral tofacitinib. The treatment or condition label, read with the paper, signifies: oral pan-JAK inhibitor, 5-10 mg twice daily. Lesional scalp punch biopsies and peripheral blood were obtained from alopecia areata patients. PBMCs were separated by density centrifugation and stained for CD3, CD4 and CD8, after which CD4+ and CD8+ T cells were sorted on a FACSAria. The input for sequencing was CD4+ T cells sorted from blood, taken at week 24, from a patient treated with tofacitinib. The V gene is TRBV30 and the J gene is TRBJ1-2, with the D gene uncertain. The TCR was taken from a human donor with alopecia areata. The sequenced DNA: TGTGCCTGGAGTGTATCCCCCAATGGCTACACCTTC. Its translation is CAWSVSPNGYTF.